The rows below give T cell receptor beta chains drawn from one sample of a study of blood T cells in healthy people across ages. TCRdb reprocessed the 5' RACE reads with MiXCR, giving one entry per CDR3 protein. In the table there are over 950,000 distinct CDR3 sequences, 35% to 40% of which are singletons. The sequenced sample consisted of blood. These receptors were collected from a man between 18 and 35 years old in good health. Both conserved end residues are part of each CDR3. The D gene is left open where the match is weak. Clone sizes are given selectively: once, few, many, or a class where the clone is expanded.

CASSLSSTGELFF	TGTGCCAGCAGTTTATCGAGCACCGGGGAGCTGTTTTTT	many	TRBJ2-2	NA	TRBV27
CASSFLIQETQYF	TGTGCCAGCAGCTTCCTTATCCAAGAGACCCAGTACTTC	few	TRBJ2-5	NA	TRBV7-2
CASRATSGGYYEQYF	TGTGCCAGCAGAGCAACTAGCGGGGGGTACTACGAGCAGTACTTC	NA	TRBJ2-7	TRBD2	TRBV6-1
CAWSSGIGTDTQYF	TGTGCCTGGAGTTCGGGCATCGGCACAGATACGCAGTATTTT	NA	TRBJ2-3	NA	TRBV30
CASSGEGFSNQPQHF	TGTGCCAGCAGCGGGGAAGGGTTTAGCAATCAGCCCCAGCATTTT	few	TRBJ1-5	NA	TRBV9
CASSPHLGGREAFF	TGTGCCAGCAGCCCTCACTTGGGGGGTAGGGAAGCTTTCTTT	NA	TRBJ1-1	NA	TRBV9
CASSQDRGLKGYTF	TGTGCCAGCAGCCAGGACAGGGGGCTAAAGGGCTACACCTTC	NA	TRBJ1-2	TRBD1	TRBV5-6
CASSLTRDTEAFF	TGTGCCAGCAGCTTAACCAGGGACACTGAAGCTTTCTTT	many	TRBJ1-1	NA	TRBV7-3
CASSVEGFSGYTF	TGTGCCAGCAGCGTAGAGGGATTCAGTGGTTACACCTTC	NA	TRBJ1-2	NA	TRBV9
CASSELVGAFF	TGTGCCAGCAGTGAATTGGTAGGAGCTTTCTTT	few	TRBJ1-1	NA	TRBV6-1
CASSPSLPTAGGSNTQYF	TGTGCCAGCTCACCTTCATTACCGACAGCCGGAGGTTCAAATACGCAGTATTTT	NA	TRBJ2-3	NA	TRBV18
CASSIRNPTGVSTGELFF	TGTGCCAGCAGCATCCGAAACCCGACAGGGGTTAGCACCGGGGAGCTGTTTTTT	NA	TRBJ2-2	TRBD1	TRBV14
CSAGRGGPDTGELFF	TGCAGTGCCGGGCGGGGGGGCCCTGACACCGGGGAGCTGTTTTTT	NA	TRBJ2-2	TRBD2	TRBV20-1
CASSSDGGAGEKLFF	TGTGCCAGCAGTTCGGACGGGGGCGCGGGAGAAAAACTGTTTTTT	NA	TRBJ1-4	NA	TRBV12-3/TRBV12-4
CANSTPGNEQFF	TGTGCCAACAGCACGCCAGGCAATGAGCAGTTCTTC	NA	TRBJ2-1	NA	TRBV7-2
CASGFGSGGESDTQYF	TGTGCTAGCGGCTTCGGAAGCGGGGGAGAATCAGATACGCAGTATTTT	NA	TRBJ2-3	TRBD2	TRBV7-7
CASSQDRGRNNSPLHF	TGCGCCAGCAGCCAAGATCGGGGACGGAATAATTCACCCCTCCACTTT	NA	TRBJ1-6	NA	TRBV4-3
CASSLTGRKNEQYF	TGCGCCAGCAGCTTGACAGGGAGAAAAAATGAGCAGTACTTC	NA	TRBJ2-7	NA	TRBV5-1
CASRDNRENTEAFF	TGTGCCAGCAGGGACAACAGGGAGAACACTGAAGCTTTCTTT	NA	TRBJ1-1	NA	TRBV2
CASPKEQTIGVIVDNEQYF	TGTGCCAGCCCCAAAGAACAGACAATTGGGGTAATAGTAGACAATGAGCAGTACTTC	NA	TRBJ2-7	NA	TRBV27
CSAKEGRGGSHEQFF	TGCAGTGCTAAAGAAGGGAGGGGGGGCAGCCATGAGCAGTTCTTC	few	TRBJ2-1	NA	TRBV20-1
CASTQGSSTGELFF	TGTGCCAGCACTCAGGGTAGTTCCACCGGGGAGCTGTTTTTT	NA	TRBJ2-2	NA	TRBV6-2/TRBV6-3
CASSLGTGEDGYTF	TGCGCCAGCAGCTTGGGGACAGGGGAGGATGGCTACACCTTC	NA	TRBJ1-2	TRBD1	TRBV5-1
CASGIDRKSYEQYF	TGTGCTAGTGGAATCGACAGAAAGTCCTACGAGCAGTACTTC	NA	TRBJ2-7	NA	TRBV12-5
CASSLEAPWDSTDTQYF	TGCGCCAGCAGCTTGGAAGCCCCATGGGACAGCACAGATACGCAGTATTTT	few	TRBJ2-3	NA	TRBV5-1
CASSVDWGANYGYTF	TGTGCCAGCAGCGTAGATTGGGGAGCGAACTATGGCTACACCTTC	few	TRBJ1-2	NA	TRBV9
CASSTPGQQYF	TGTGCCAGCAGTACTCCGGGACAGCAGTACTTC	NA	TRBJ2-5	TRBD1	TRBV28
CASSVAQVMGEQYF	TGTGCCAGCAGCGTAGCACAGGTAATGGGTGAGCAGTACTTC	NA	TRBJ2-5	NA	TRBV9
CSAPRGRADTQYF	TGCAGTGCTCCGAGGGGGAGGGCAGATACGCAGTATTTT	NA	TRBJ2-3	NA	TRBV20-1
CASSSRTSGVMSGNIQYF	TGTGCCAGCAGCTCCCGAACTAGCGGGGTAATGTCGGGAAACATTCAGTACTTC	NA	TRBJ2-4	TRBD2	TRBV7-2
CASSVEAGGTGEQTGANVLTF	TGTGCCAGCAGCGTAGAAGCCGGGGGGACAGGGGAACAGACTGGGGCCAACGTCCTGACTTTC	NA	TRBJ2-6	TRBD1	TRBV9
CASSLRGASDTEAFF	TGTGCCAGCAGCTTAAGGGGGGCATCCGACACTGAAGCTTTCTTT	NA	TRBJ1-1	NA	TRBV7-3
CAIHGGPGTAPNTEAFF	TGTGCCATACACGGCGGGCCAGGCACGGCTCCGAACACTGAAGCTTTCTTT	few	TRBJ1-1	NA	TRBV10-3
CASTNKAHSGANVLTF	TGTGCCAGCACCAACAAGGCGCACTCTGGGGCCAACGTCCTGACTTTC	NA	TRBJ2-6	NA	TRBV12-3/TRBV12-4
CASREFSENTIYF	TGTGCCAGCAGAGAATTCTCTGAAAACACCATATATTTT	NA	TRBJ1-3	NA	TRBV6-5